The rows below give T cell receptor beta chains drawn from one sample of a study of cytotoxic CD8 clonotypes in ibrutinib-treated CLL. Sequencing used immunoSEQ multiplex PCR; TCRdb keeps in-frame clones, though not all of them. Of hundreds of thousands of clones detected, 70% appear once; the ten largest clones hold approximately 6.3%. The input for sequencing was PBMCs, taken after 12 months of ibrutinib treatment. Receptors originate from a human donor with chronic lymphocytic leukemia. The CDR3 runs from the conserved cysteine through the conserved F or W. The D gene is left open where the match is weak. Part of the rows lack a size; the others show once, few, many or a class for expanded clones.

NA,TRBV19,TRBJ1-5,NA,TGTGCCAGTAGTTCCCAGACGGCATATAGCAATCAGCCCCAGCATTTT,CASSSQTAYSNQPQHF
NA,TRBV6-1,TRBJ1-1,NA,TGTGCCAGCGGCCGGGAGTTCACTGAAGCTTTCTTT,CASGREFTEAFF
NA,TRBV9,TRBJ1-2,few,TGTGCCAGCAGCGTAGTAGGGGGGAGCTATGGCTACACCTTC,CASSVVGGSYGYTF
NA,TRBV6-4,TRBJ1-6,NA,TGTGCCAGCAGTGTCCGGTTACGGGGGTCACCCCTCCACTTT,CASSVRLRGSPLHF
TRBD1,TRBV4-2,TRBJ2-7,NA,TGTGCCAGCAGCCAAGATGACAGGGGTTCCGTCGAGCAGTACTTC,CASSQDDRGSVEQYF
NA,TRBV18,TRBJ1-1,once,TGTGCCAGCTCACCTCCCCCGCGCTATAGGGGAGGCACTGAAGCTTTCTTT,CASSPPPRYRGGTEAFF
NA,TRBV5-1,TRBJ1-1,NA,TGCGCCAGCAGCTTGTCAGGGCAGGGAATCACTGAAGCTTTCTTT,CASSLSGQGITEAFF
TRBD2,TRBV7-6,TRBJ2-1,NA,TGTGCCAGCAGCCCTCGGACTAGCCCGGGTGAGCAGTTCTTC,CASSPRTSPGEQFF
NA,TRBV6-4,TRBJ1-2,NA,TGTGCCAGCAGTGTGACAGCTAACTATGGCTACACCTTC,CASSVTANYGYTF
NA,TRBV5-6,TRBJ1-1,NA,TGTGCCAGCAGCTTGGGTATGGGAGGGAACACTGAAGCTTTCTTT,CASSLGMGGNTEAFF
NA,TRBV7-2,TRBJ1-1,NA,TGTGCCAGCAGCTTACAGGGTGGGACTGAAGCTTTCTTT,CASSLQGGTEAFF
NA,TRBV7-9,TRBJ2-7,NA,TGTGCCAGCAGCTCGGGACCTCCGTTGGACGAGCAGTACTTC,CASSSGPPLDEQYF
NA,TRBV6-6,TRBJ1-1,once,TGTGCCAGCACCGTACAAAGGGCGCAGGGCGGTGAAGCTTTCTTT,CASTVQRAQGGEAFF
NA,TRBV9,TRBJ2-5,NA,TGTGCCAGCAGCGCGGAATGGTTGCTTGCTAAAGAGACCCAGTACTTC,CASSAEWLLAKETQYF
NA,TRBV7-2,TRBJ2-1,NA,TGTGCCAGCAGGAAAACTATGGGGAGCTCCTACAATGAGCAGTTCTTC,CASRKTMGSSYNEQFF
TRBD1,TRBV29-1,TRBJ2-2,NA,TGCAGCGTCCAACGGACAGGGTCACCCGGGGAGCTGTTTTTT,CSVQRTGSPGELFF
TRBD1,TRBV6-5,TRBJ1-1,NA,TGTGCCAGCAGTTACTCGACAGGGGTGGTCACTGAAGCTTTCTTT,CASSYSTGVVTEAFF
NA,TRBV6-1,TRBJ2-3,NA,TGTGCCAGCAGTGAACTTGGGGCAATCAGCACAGATACGCAGTATTTT,CASSELGAISTDTQYF
TRBD1,TRBV19,TRBJ1-2,NA,TGTGCCAGTAGTATAGCGACAGGGGCTAACTATGGCTACACCTTC,CASSIATGANYGYTF
NA,TRBV2,TRBJ1-2,NA,TGTGCCAGCAGTCGTAACAGTTATGGCTACACCTTC,CASSRNSYGYTF
TRBD1,TRBV5-1,TRBJ1-4,NA,TGCGCCAGCAGCTCGTCTGGGACAGGGTTTGAAAAACTGTTTTTT,CASSSSGTGFEKLFF
TRBD1,TRBV9,TRBJ1-1,NA,TGTGCCAGCAGCGTAGGGGACAGGGGGAGGAACACTGAAGCTTTCTTT,CASSVGDRGRNTEAFF
NA,TRBV9,TRBJ1-2,few,TGTGCCAGCAGCGTCGACAGGCGCCCTAACTATGGCTACACCTTC,CASSVDRRPNYGYTF
TRBD2,TRBV5-5,TRBJ2-7,NA,TGTGCCAGCAGCCCATGGACTAGCTCCTACGAGCAGTACTTC,CASSPWTSSYEQYF
TRBD1,TRBV6-6,TRBJ1-1,NA,TGTGCCAGCAGTCCCGAGGACAGGTTGAACACTGAAGCTTTCTTT,CASSPEDRLNTEAFF
NA,TRBV27,TRBJ2-7,NA,TGTGCCAGCAGACAGAGGGGGTCCTACGAGCAGTACTTC,CASRQRGSYEQYF
TRBD2,TRBV2,TRBJ2-1,NA,TGTGCCAGCAGTGTGGCTAGCGGGGCGGCTGAGCAGTTCTTC,CASSVASGAAEQFF
NA,TRBV6-5,TRBJ1-2,NA,TGTGCCAGCAGTAGACAGCAAGGTTATGGCTACACCTTC,CASSRQQGYGYTF
NA,TRBV11-2,TRBJ2-7,NA,TGTGCCAGCAGCTTGGGTGGACCTCCCTACGAGCAGTACTTC,CASSLGGPPYEQYF
TRBD2,TRBV6-4,TRBJ2-1,NA,TGTGCCAGCAGTGACGACCTAGCGGGGGAGCAGTTCTTC,CASSDDLAGEQFF
NA,TRBV6-6,TRBJ2-1,NA,TGTGCCAGCAGTTCAAGGGGAGGGGGCGGTGAGCAGTTCTTC,CASSSRGGGGEQFF
NA,TRBV19,TRBJ2-3,NA,TGTGCCAGTAGTATAATGGGGGCGAGTACGCAGTATTTT,CASSIMGASTQYF
TRBD2,TRBV27,TRBJ2-1,NA,TGTGCCAGCAGCAACCCCCAGCGGGGGGGCCTTGAGCAGTTCTTC,CASSNPQRGGLEQFF
TRBD1,TRBV5-6,TRBJ1-4,NA,TGTGCCAGCAGGTCAACAGGGGGCCGAACTAATGAAAAACTGTTTTTT,CASRSTGGRTNEKLFF
NA,TRBV7-3,TRBJ2-1,NA,TGTGCCAGCAGCATCACAAGGAATGAGCAGTTCTTC,CASSITRNEQFF